This TCR beta chain was sequenced for a study of T cell repertoires in cytomegalovirus infection. On the study more broadly: TCR beta signatures that were public indicated CMV infection and matching HLA type. Study observations and caveats: Dominant in the ex vivo response were TCR beta clonotypes restricted by HLA-C and specific for CMV. Pooled public TCR beta family frequency picked out CMV carriers with the relevant HLA.

Trimming cost V 7 bases and J 4 bases, with 14 bases left between them. The CDR3 is 12 amino acids. Germline V gives CDR1 DFQATT, CDR2 SNEGSKA (reference sequence). In the case of this clonotype: Its antigen is undetermined.

TCRdb used MiXCR to reprocess the reads, holding one entry per CDR3 protein. The data hold 65,000 to 95,000 distinct CDR3 sequences, with approximately 3.7% observed a single time. The chain has TRBV20-1 and TRBJ2-7; no clear D. This receptor was identified in a human donor in good health (CMV status not recorded). Some clones in this sample may be carry-over from other donors' samples. Material for sequencing was PBMCs. CDR3 residues: CSETPTWYEQYF. CDR3 sequence (DNA): TGCAGTGAAACCCCAACATGGTACGAGCAGTACTTC.